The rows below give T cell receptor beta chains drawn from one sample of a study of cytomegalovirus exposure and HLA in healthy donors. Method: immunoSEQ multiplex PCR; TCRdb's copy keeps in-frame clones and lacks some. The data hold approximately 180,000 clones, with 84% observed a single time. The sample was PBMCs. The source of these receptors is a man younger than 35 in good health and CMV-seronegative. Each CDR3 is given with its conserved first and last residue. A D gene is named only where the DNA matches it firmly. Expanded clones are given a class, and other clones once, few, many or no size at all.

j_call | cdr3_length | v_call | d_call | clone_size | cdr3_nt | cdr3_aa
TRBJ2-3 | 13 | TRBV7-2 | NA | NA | TGTGCCAGCAGCCCCTTCGTCACAGATACGCAGTATTTT | CASSPFVTDTQYF
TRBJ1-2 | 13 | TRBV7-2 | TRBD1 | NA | TGTGCCAGCCGGGTTTTTGGGACAGTTGGCTACACCTTC | CASRVFGTVGYTF
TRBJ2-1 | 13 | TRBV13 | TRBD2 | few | TGTGCCAGCAGCTCCCGACTAGCGGGAATCAAGTTCTTC | CASSSRLAGIKFF
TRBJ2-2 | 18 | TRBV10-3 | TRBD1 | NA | TGTGCCATCAGTGAGTCGACTGACAGGGGTCGGAACACCGGGGAGCTGTTTTTT | CAISESTDRGRNTGELFF
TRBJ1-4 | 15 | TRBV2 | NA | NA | TGTGCCAGCACCAGCTTACAGATGGCTAATGAAAAACTGTTTTTT | CASTSLQMANEKLFF
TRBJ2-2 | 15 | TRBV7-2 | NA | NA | TGTGCCAGCAGTCTAAGAATGGGGCGGACCGGGGAGCTGTTTTTT | CASSLRMGRTGELFF
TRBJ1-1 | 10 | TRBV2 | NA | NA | TGTGCCAGCAGGGGGGGGTCAACTTTCTTT | CASRGGSTFF
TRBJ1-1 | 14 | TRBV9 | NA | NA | TGTGCCAGCAGCGTAGGTCTCCGGAACACTGAAGCTTTCTTT | CASSVGLRNTEAFF
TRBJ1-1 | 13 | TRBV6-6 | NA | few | TGTGCCAGCTGGGGGGTACTGAACACTGAAGCTTTCTTT | CASWGVLNTEAFF
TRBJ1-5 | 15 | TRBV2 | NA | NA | TGTGCCAGCAATGGGGGGTGGGGGGGCAATCAGCCCCAGCATTTT | CASNGGWGGNQPQHF
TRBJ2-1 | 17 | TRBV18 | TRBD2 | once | TGTGCCAGCTCACCACAGGATAGCGGGAGTACAGGCAATGAGCAGTTCTTC | CASSPQDSGSTGNEQFF
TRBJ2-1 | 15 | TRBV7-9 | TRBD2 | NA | TGTGCCAGCAGCCTTCTCGCTAGCGGAGCCAATGAGCAGTTCTTC | CASSLLASGANEQFF
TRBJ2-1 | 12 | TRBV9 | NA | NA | TGTGCCAGCAGCGTACTTGACTATGAGCAGTTCTTC | CASSVLDYEQFF
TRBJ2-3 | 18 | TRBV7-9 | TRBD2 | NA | TGTGCCAGCAGCTTAGAGGGACTAGCGGGAGGCTTCACAGATACGCAGTATTTT | CASSLEGLAGGFTDTQYF
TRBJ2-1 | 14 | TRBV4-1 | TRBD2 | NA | TGCGCCAGCACCCGGACTAGCAGCTACAATGAGCAGTTCTTC | CASTRTSSYNEQFF
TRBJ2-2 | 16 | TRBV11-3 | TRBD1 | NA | TGTGCCAGCGGGCCTTGGACAGGGGGTAAAACCGGGGAGCTGTTTTTT | CASGPWTGGKTGELFF
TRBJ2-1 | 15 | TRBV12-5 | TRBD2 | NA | TGTGCTAGTGGTTTACTAGCGGGGGGCCCGTCTCAGCAGTTCTTC | CASGLLAGGPSQQFF
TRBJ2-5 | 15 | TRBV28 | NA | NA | TGTGCCAGCAGTTATGGTAGGGGTTGGCAAGAGACCCAGTACTTC | CASSYGRGWQETQYF
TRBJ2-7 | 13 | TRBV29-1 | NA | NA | TGCAGCGTCGGAACAGGGCCCCACTACGAGCAGTACTTC | CSVGTGPHYEQYF
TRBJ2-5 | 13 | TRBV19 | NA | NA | TGTGCCAGTAGTCCAGTGTACCAAGAGACCCAGTACTTC | CASSPVYQETQYF
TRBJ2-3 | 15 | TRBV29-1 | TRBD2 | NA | TGCAGCGTTGAGGGAATTAGCGGGAGGTCCGATACGCAGTATTTT | CSVEGISGRSDTQYF
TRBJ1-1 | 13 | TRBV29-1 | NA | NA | TGCAGCGTTGATCGGCGGCTGAGCACTGAAGCTTTCTTT | CSVDRRLSTEAFF
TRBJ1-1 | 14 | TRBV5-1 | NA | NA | TGCGCCAGCAGCTTGGGACTCCCGAACACTGAAGCTTTCTTT | CASSLGLPNTEAFF
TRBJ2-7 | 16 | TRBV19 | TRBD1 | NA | TGTGCCAGTAGTATATCGCCGGGACAGGGGACCTACGAGCAGTACTTC | CASSISPGQGTYEQYF
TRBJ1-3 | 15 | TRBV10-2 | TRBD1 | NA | TGCGCCAGCAGTGCCGGGACAGGGGCCGGAAACACCATATATTTT | CASSAGTGAGNTIYF
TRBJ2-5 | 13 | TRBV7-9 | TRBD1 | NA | TGTGCCAGCGGACAGGGAAACCAAGAGACCCAGTACTTC | CASGQGNQETQYF
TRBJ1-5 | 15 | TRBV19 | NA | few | TGTGCCAGTAGTAACGGGTTGAATAGCAATCAGCCCCAGCATTTT | CASSNGLNSNQPQHF
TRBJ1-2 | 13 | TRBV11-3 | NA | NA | TGTGCTCCCCCCCCCGACAGCCCCTATGGCTACACCTTC | CAPPPDSPYGYTF
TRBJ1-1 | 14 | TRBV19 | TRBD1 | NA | TGTGCCAGTAGTTACCAGGGGGCGATGAGGGGAGCTTTCTTT | CASSYQGAMRGAFF
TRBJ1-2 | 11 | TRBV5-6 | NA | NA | TGTGCCAGCAGCTTGGGGACAAGGGACTCTTTC | CASSLGTRDSF
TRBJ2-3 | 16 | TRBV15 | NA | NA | TGTGCCACCGGGTGGCATCTAGCAGCTAGCACAGATACGCAGTATTTT | CATGWHLAASTDTQYF
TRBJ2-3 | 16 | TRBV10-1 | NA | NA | TGCGCCAGCAGTGGCACCGTGGAGCCGGACACAGATACGCAGTATTTT | CASSGTVEPDTDTQYF
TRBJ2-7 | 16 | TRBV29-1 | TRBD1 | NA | TGCAGCGTAAATGTCCGGGACAGGGATGCGTCGTACGAGCAGTACTTC | CSVNVRDRDASYEQYF
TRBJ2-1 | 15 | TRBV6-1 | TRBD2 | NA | TGTGCCAGCGCCGAAGGGACTAGCGGATACAATGAGCAGTTCTTC | CASAEGTSGYNEQFF
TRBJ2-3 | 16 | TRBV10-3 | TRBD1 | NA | TGTGCCATCAACACCGAGGGGACAGCCATCACAGATACGCAGTATTTT | CAINTEGTAITDTQYF
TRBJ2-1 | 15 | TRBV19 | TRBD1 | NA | TGTGCCAGTAGTTTGGGACAGGGGTCCTACAATGAGCAGTTCTTC | CASSLGQGSYNEQFF
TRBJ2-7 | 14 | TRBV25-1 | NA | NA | TGTGCCAGCAGTGACCCGGGACACCCCTACGAGCAGTACTTC | CASSDPGHPYEQYF
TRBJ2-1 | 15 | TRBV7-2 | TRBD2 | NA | TGTGCCAGCAGCTTACGTGCGGGGGGAAACAATGAGCAGTTCTTC | CASSLRAGGNNEQFF
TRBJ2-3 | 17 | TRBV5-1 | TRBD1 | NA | TGCGCCAGCAGCTCAGGACAGGGGGGGACCACCACAGATACGCAGTATTTT | CASSSGQGGTTTDTQYF
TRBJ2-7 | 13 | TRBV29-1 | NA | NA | TGCAGCGTTGAGGGGGGAGGAATCTACGAGCAGTACTTC | CSVEGGGIYEQYF
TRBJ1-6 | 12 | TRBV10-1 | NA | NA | TGCGCCACCGGGACTGATGATTCACCCCTCCACTTT | CATGTDDSPLHF
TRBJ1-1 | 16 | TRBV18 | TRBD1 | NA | TGTGCCAGCTCACCAGGGACAGGGGGTCGTAACACTGAAGCTTTCTTT | CASSPGTGGRNTEAFF
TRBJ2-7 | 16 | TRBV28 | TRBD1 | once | TGTGCCAGCCTCAAAAATCCGGGACAGGGCAGCTACGAGCAGTACTTC | CASLKNPGQGSYEQYF
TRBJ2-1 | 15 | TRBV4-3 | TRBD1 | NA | TGCGCCAGCAGCTATCCGGGACAGGGAGTCAATGAGCAGTTCTTC | CASSYPGQGVNEQFF
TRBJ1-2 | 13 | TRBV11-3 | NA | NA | TGTGCCAGCAGCTTCATGACGGGGGGTGGCTACACCTTC | CASSFMTGGGYTF
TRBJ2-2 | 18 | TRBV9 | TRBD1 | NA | TGTGCCAGCAGCGCGCCAATCTTGACAGGGTCGGCGCCCGGGGAGCTGTTTTTT | CASSAPILTGSAPGELFF
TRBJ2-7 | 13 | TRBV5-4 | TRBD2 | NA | TGTGCCAGCAGCGGCGGGGGGGCTGGGGAGCAGTACTTC | CASSGGGAGEQYF
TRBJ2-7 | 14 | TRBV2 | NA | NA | TGTGCCAGTGCGAATAGCGGAGGCTCCTACGAGCAGTACTTC | CASANSGGSYEQYF
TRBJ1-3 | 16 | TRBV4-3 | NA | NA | TGCGCCAGCAGCCAAGATATGAGGTCCTCTGGAAACACCATATATTTT | CASSQDMRSSGNTIYF
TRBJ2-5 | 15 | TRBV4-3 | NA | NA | TGCGCCAGCAGCCAAGATCGGGGATTTCAAGAGACCCAGTACTTC | CASSQDRGFQETQYF
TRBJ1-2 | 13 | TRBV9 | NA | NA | TGTGCCAGCAGCGTGGTGGGAGGCTATGGCTACACCTTC | CASSVVGGYGYTF
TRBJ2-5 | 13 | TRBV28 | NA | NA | TGTGCCAGCAGTTTCAGGCAGAAAGAGACCCAGTACTTC | CASSFRQKETQYF
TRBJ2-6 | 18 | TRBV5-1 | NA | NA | TGCGCCAGCAGCCTACGACGTCAGGGGAGCTCTGGGGCCAACGTCCTGACTTTC | CASSLRRQGSSGANVLTF